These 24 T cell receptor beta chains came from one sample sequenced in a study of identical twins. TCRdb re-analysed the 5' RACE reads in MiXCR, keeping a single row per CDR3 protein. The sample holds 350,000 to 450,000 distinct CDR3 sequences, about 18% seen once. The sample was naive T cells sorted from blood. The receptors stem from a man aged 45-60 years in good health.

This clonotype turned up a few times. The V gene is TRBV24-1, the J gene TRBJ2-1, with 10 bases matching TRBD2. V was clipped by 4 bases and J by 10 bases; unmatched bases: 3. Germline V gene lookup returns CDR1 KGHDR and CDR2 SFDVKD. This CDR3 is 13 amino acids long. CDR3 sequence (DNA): TGTGCCACCAGTGAAGGACTAGCGGAGGAGCAGTTCTTC. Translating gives CATSEGLAEEQFF.

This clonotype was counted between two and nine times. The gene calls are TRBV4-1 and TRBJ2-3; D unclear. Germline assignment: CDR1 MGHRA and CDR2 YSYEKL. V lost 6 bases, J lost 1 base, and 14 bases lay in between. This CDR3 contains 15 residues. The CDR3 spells CASSYSSVGTDTQYF. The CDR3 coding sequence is TGCGCCAGCAGTTACTCTTCGGTCGGCACAGATACGCAGTATTTT.

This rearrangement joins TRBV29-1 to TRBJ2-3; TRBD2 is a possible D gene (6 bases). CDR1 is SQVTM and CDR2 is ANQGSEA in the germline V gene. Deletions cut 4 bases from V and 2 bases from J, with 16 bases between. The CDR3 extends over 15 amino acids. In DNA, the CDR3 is TGCAGCGTTGTGGTCCTCCGGGAGATCACAGATACGCAGTATTTT. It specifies CSVVVLREITDTQYF.

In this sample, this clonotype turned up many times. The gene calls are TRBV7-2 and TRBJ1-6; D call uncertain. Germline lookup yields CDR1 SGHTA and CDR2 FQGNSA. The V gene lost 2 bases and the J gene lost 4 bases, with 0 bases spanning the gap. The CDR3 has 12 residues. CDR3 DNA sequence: TGTGCCAGCAGCTTATATAATTCACCCCTCCACTTT. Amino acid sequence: CASSLYNSPLHF.

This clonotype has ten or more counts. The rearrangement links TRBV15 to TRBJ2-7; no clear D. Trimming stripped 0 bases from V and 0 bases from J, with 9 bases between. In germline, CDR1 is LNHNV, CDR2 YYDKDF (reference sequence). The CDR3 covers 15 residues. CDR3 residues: CATSRDLHGSYEQYF. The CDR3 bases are TGTGCCACCAGCAGAGATCTCCACGGCTCCTACGAGCAGTACTTC.

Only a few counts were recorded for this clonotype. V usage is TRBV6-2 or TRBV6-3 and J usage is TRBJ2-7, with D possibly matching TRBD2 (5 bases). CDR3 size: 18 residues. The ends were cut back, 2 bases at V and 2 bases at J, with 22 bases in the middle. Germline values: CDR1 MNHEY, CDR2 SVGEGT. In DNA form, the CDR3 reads TGTGCCAGCAGTTACGATGACGGGGAAGGAACTGAAACCTACGAGCAGTACTTC. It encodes CASSYDDGEGTETYEQYF.

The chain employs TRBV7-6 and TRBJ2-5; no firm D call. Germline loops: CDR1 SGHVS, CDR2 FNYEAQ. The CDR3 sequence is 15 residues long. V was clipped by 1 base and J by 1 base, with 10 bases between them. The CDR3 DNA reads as TGTGCCAGCAGCTTAGTCTTGCAATCCCAAGAGACCCAGTACTTC. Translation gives CASSLVLQSQETQYF.

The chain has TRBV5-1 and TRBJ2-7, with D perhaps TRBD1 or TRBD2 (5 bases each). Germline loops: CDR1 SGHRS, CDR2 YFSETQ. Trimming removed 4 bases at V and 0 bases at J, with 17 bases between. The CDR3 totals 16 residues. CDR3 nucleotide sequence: TGCGCCAGCAGCGACGCCGCCGGGGCCGTCTCCTACGAGCAGTACTTC. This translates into CASSDAAGAVSYEQYF. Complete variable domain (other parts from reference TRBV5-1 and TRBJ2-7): KAGVTQTPRYLIKTRGQQVTLSCSPISGHRSVSWYQQTPGQGLQFLFEYFSETQRNKGNFPGRFSGRQFSNSRSEMNVSTLELGDSALYLCASSDAAGAVSYEQYFGPGTRLTVT.

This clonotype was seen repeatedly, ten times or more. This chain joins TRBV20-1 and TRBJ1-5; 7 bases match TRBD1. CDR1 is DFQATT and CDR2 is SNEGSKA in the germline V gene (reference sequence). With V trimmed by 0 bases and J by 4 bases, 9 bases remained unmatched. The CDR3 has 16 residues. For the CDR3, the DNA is TGCAGTGCTAGAGATGGAAAGGGGGCGGAAAATCAGCCCCAGCATTTT. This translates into CSARDGKGAENQPQHF.

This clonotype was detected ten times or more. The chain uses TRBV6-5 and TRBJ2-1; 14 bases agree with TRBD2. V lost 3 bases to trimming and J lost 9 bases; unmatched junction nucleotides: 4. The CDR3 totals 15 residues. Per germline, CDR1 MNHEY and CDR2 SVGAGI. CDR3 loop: CASSYGTSGSFEQFF. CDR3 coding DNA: TGTGCCAGCAGTTATGGGACTAGCGGGAGTTTTGAGCAGTTCTTC.

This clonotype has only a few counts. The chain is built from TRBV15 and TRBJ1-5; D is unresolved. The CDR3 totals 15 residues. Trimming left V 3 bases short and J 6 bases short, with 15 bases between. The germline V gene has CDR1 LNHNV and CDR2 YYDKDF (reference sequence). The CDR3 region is CATSRDVFGSQPQHF. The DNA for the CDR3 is TGTGCCACCAGCAGGGATGTCTTCGGTAGTCAGCCCCAGCATTTT.

CDR3 nucleotides: TGTGCCAGCAGTGAGAGGGCAGTCTCCTACGAGCAGTACTTC. Translated, it gives CASSERAVSYEQYF. The chain links TRBV2 to TRBJ2-7; D possibly corresponds to TRBD2 (5 bases). Looked up from germline, CDR1 is SNHLY and CDR2 is FYNNEI. V gave up 3 bases and J gave up 0 bases, with 9 bases separating them. The length of the CDR3 is 14 residues.

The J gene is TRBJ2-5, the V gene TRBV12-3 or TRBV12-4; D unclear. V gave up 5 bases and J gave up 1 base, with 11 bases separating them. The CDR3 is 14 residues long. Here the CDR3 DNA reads TGTGCCAGCAGTGCCCTTATGGTCCAAGAGACCCAGTACTTC. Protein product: CASSALMVQETQYF.

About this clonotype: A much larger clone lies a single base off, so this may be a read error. The CDR3 coding sequence is TGTGCCACCGGGCCGATGAACACTGAAGCTTTCTTT. Protein product: CATGPMNTEAFF. V usage is TRBV19 and J usage is TRBJ1-1; D unclear. This CDR3 has 12 amino acids. V lost 10 bases and J 0 bases, leaving 9 bases between the germline ends. CDR1 is LNHDA and CDR2 is SQIVND in the germline V gene (reference sequence).

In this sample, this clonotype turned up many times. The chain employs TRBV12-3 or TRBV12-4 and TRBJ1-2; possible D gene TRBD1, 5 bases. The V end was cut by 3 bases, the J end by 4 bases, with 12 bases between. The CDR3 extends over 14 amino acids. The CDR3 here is CASSFTGGGYGYTF. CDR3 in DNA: TGTGCCAGCAGTTTTACCGGGGGAGGCTATGGCTACACCTTC.

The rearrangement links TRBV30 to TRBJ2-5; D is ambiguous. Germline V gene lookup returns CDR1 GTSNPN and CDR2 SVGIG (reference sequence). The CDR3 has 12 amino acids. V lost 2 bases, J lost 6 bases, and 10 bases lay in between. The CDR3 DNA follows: TGTGCCTGGAGTCCTCCTTCCAAGACCCAGTACTTC. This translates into CAWSPPSKTQYF.

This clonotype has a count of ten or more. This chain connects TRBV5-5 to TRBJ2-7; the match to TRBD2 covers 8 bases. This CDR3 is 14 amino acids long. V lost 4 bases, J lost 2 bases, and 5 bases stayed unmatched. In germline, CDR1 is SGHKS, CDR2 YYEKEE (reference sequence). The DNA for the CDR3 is TGTGCCAGCAGCCCGGGACTAGGGGCCTACGAGCAGTACTTC. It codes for CASSPGLGAYEQYF. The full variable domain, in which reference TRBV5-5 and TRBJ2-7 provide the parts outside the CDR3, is DAGVTQSPTHLIKTRGQQVTLRCSPISGHKSVSWYQQVLGQGPQFIFQYYEKEERGRGNFPDRFSARQFPNYSSELNVNALLLGDSALYLCASSPGLGAYEQYFGPGTRLTVT.

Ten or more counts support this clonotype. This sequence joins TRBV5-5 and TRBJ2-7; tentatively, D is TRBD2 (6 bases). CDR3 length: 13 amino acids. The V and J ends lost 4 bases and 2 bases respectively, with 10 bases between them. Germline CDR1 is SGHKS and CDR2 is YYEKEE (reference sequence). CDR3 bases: TGTGCCAGCAGCCCGGGACTTACCTACGAGCAGTACTTC. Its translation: CASSPGLTYEQYF.

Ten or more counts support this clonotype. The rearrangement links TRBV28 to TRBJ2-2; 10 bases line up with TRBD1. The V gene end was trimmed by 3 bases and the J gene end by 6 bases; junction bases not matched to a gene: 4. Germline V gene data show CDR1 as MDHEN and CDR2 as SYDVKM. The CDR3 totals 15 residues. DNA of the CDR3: TGTGCCAGCAGTTTCCACGACAGGGGGCCCGGGGAGCTGTTTTTT. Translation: CASSFHDRGPGELFF.

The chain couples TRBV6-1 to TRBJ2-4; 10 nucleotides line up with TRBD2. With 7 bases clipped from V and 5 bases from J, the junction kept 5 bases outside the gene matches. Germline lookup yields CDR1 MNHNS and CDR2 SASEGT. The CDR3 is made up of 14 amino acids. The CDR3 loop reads CASTSAGGENIQYF. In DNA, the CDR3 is TGTGCCAGCACGTCAGCGGGGGGGGAAAACATTCAGTACTTC.

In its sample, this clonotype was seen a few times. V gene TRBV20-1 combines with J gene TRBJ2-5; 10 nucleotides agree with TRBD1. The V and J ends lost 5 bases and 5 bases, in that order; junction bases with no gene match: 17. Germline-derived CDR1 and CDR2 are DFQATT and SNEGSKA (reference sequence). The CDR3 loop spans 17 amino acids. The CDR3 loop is CSAYLDRGRLSRETQYF. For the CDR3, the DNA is TGCAGTGCTTACCTCGACAGGGGGCGATTGTCCAGGGAGACCCAGTACTTC.

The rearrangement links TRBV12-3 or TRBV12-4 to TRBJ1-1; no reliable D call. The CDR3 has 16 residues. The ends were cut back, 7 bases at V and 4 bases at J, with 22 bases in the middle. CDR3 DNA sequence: TGTGCCAGCACTCTAAATCCCTCGGGGATCAGCACTGAAGCTTTCTTT. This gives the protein CASTLNPSGISTEAFF.

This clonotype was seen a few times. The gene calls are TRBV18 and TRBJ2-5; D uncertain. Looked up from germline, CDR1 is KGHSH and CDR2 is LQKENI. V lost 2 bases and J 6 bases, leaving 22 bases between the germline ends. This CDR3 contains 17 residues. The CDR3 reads CASSPRERAQGMKTQYF. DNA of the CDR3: TGTGCCAGCTCACCAAGGGAACGGGCTCAAGGCATGAAGACCCAGTACTTC. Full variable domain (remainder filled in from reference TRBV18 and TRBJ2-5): NAGVMQNPRHLVRRRGQEARLRCSPMKGHSHVYWYRQLPEEGLKFMVYLQKENIIDESGMPKERFSAEFPKEGPSILRIQQVVRGDSAAYFCASSPRERAQGMKTQYFGPGTRLLVL.

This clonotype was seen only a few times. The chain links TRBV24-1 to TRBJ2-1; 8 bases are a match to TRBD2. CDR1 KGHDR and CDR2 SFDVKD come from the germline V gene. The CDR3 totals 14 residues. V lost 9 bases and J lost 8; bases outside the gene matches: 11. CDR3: CATEAGAEADEQFF. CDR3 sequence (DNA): TGTGCCACCGAAGCGGGGGCCGAGGCCGATGAGCAGTTCTTC.